This TCR beta chain was obtained from a study of spatial heterogeneity in lung cancer. As to time point: sample taken at primary tumor resection. Whole RNA, which was extracted from tumor, nontumor lung tissue or frozen PBMC, was sequenced without any cell sorting. A total of about 73 untreated early-stage non-small cell lung cancer patients served as donors. TCRdb independently ran MiXCR on the 5' RACE reads; one entry per CDR3 protein. The table has approximately 52,000 distinct CDR3 sequences, approximately 5.7% seen once. Many counts were recorded for this clonotype. This receptor was identified in a male donor with early-stage non-small cell lung cancer. The source material was PBMCs, sampled at surgery.

The CDR3 spells CASSRDRIYNEQFF. Here the CDR3 DNA reads TGTGCCAGCAGCCGGGACAGGATATACAATGAGCAGTTCTTC. The chain combines TRBV6-5 with TRBJ2-1, with TRBD1 identical over 8 bases. V was pared by 6 bases and J by 4 bases, with 5 bases of the junction left unmatched. The CDR3 length is 14 residues. The germline gives CDR1 MNHEY, CDR2 SVGAGI.